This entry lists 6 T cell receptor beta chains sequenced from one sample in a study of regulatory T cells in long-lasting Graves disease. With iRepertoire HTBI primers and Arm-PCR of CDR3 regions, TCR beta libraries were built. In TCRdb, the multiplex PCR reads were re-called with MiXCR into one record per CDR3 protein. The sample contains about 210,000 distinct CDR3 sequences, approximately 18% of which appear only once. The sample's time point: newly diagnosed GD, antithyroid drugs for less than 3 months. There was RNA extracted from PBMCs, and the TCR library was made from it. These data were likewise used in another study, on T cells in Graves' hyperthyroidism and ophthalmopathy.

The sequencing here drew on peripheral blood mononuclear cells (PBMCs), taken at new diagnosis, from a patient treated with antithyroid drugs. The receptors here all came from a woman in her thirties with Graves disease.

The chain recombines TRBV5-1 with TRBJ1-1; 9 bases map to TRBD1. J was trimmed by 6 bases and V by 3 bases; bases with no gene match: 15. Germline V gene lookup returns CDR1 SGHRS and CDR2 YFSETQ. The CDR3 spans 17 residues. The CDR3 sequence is CASSSEIYRGPFAEAFF. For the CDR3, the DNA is TGCGCCAGCAGCTCGGAGATTTACAGGGGGCCGTTTGCTGAAGCTTTCTTT.

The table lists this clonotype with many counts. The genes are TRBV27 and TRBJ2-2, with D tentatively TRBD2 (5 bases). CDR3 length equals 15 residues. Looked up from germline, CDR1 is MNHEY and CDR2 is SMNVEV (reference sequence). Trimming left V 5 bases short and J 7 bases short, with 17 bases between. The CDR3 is CASSPLARSGGELFF. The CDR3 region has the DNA TGTGCCAGCAGTCCTCTAGCTCGATCGGGCGGGGAGCTGTTTTTT.

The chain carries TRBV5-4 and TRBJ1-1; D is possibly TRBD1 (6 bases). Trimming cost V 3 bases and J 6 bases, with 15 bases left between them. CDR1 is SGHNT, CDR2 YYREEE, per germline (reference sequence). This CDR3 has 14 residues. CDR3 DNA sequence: TGTGCCAGCAGCTCTAAAGGGGGGATGGCTGAAGCTTTCTTT. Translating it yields CASSSKGGMAEAFF.

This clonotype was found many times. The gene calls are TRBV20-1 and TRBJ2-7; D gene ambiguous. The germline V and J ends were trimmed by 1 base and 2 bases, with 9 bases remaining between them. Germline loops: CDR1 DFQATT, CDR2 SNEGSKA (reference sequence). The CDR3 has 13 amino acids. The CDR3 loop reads CSARGGTTYEQYF. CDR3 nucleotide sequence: TGCAGTGCTAGAGGCGGCACCACCTACGAGCAGTACTTC.

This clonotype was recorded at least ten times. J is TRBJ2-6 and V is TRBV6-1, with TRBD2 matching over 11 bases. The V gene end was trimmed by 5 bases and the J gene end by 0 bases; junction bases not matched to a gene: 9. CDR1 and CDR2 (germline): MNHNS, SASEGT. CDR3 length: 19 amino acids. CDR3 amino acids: CASSRTGLAGLSGANVLTF. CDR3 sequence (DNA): TGTGCCAGCAGTCGAACCGGACTAGCGGGCCTCTCTGGGGCCAACGTCCTGACTTTC.

Here the CDR3 DNA reads TGTGCCAGCAGCCCTCGGACAGGAGCATATGGCTACACCTTC. It yields the protein CASSPRTGAYGYTF. The V gene is TRBV28, the J gene TRBJ1-2, with 7 bases identical to TRBD1. Germline V gene sequence: CDR1 MDHEN, CDR2 SYDVKM. J gave up 5 bases and V 6 bases, and 9 bases lay outside the gene matches. This CDR3 region has 14 residues.